This note documents a single T cell receptor (beta chain) sequence. In the naive CD8 group, cells lacked CD45RO and were positively selected for CCR7, so terminally differentiated effector memory CD45RA+ cells were left out. Measured with immunoSEQ multiplex PCR; TCRdb has only the in-frame clones, and not every one. The sample consists of roughly 550,000 clones, about 95% of them appearing once. The data were taken from a study of shared clonotypes between healthy human individuals. Germline CDR1 and CDR2: MGHRA and YSYEKL. After removal of 4 bases from V and 8 bases from J, the junction contained 7 bases not matched to a gene. There are 15 residues in the CDR3.

The sequencing sample was made of naive CD8+ T cells sorted from blood. This chain uses TRBV4-1 with TRBJ2-1, with 11 bases aligning to TRBD2. This clonotype was obtained from a woman in her 30s in good health. The CDR3 region is CASSLETSGSHEQFF. The CDR3 nucleotides read TGCGCCAGCAGCCTTGAAACTAGCGGGAGTCATGAGCAGTTCTTC.